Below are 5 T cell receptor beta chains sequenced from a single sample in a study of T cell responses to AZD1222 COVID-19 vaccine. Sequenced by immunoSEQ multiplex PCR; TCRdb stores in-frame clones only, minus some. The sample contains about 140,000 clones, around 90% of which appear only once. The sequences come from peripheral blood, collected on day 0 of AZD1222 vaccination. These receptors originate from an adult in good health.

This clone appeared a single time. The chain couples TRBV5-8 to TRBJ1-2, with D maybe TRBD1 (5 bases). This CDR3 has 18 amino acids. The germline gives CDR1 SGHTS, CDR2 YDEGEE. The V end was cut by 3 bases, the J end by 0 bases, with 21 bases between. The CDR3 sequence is CASSSILRDAQTNYGYTF. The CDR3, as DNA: TGTGCCAGCAGCTCAATACTCCGGGACGCACAAACTAACTATGGCTACACCTTC.

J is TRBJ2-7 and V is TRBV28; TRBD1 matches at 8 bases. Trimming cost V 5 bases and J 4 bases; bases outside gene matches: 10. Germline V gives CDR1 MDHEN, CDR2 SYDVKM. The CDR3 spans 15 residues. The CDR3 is CASSLQGAPGYEQYF. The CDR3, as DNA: TGTGCCAGCAGTCTTCAGGGGGCGCCGGGATACGAGCAGTACTTC.

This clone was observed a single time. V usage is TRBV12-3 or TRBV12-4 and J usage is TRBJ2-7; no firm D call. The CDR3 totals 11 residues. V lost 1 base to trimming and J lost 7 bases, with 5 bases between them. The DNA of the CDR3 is TGTGCCAGCAGTTTAGGGACGGAGCAGTACTTC. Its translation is CASSLGTEQYF.

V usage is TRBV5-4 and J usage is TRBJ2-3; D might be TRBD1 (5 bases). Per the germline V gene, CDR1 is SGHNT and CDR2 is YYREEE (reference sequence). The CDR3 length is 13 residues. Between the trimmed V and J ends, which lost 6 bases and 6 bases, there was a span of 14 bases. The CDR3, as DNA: TGTGCCAGCACCGCAGGAAGGGGCGATACGCAGTATTTT. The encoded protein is CASTAGRGDTQYF.

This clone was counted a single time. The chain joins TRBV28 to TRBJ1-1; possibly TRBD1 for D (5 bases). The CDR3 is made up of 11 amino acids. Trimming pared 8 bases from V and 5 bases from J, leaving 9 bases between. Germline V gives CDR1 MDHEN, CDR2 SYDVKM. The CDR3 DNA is TGTGCCAGCGCAGGGAGGACTGAAGCTTTCTTT. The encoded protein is CASAGRTEAFF.